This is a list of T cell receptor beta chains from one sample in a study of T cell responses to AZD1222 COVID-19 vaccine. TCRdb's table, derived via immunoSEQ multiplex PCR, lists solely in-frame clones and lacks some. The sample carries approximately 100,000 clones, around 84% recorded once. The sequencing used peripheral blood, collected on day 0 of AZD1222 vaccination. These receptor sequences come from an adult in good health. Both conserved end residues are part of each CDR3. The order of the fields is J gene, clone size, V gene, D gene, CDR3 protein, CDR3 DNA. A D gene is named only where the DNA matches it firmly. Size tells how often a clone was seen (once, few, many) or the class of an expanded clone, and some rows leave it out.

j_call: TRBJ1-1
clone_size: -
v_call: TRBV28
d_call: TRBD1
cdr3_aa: CASSRGGQGEAFF
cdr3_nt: TGTGCCAGCAGCCGAGGAGGACAGGGTGAAGCTTTCTTT

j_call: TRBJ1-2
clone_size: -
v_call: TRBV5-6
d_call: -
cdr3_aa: CASSLKSGGDNTF
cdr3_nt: TGTGCCAGCAGCTTGAAATCGGGCGGGGACAACACCTTC

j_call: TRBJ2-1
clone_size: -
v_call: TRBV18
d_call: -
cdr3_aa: CASSPPIYKDNEQFF
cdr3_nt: TGTGCCAGCTCACCACCTATATATAAGGACAATGAGCAGTTCTTC

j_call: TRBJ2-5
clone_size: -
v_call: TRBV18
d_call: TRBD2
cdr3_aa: CASSPPPGGLGETQYF
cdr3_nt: TGTGCCAGCTCACCACCCCCGGGGGGACTAGGAGAGACCCAGTACTTC

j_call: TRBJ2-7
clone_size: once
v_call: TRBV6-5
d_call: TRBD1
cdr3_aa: CASNDRGEQYF
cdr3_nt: TGTGCCAGTAATGACAGGGGTGAGCAGTACTTC

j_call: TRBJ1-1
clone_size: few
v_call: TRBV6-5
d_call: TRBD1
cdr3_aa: CASSSTGGEAFF
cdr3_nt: TGTGCCAGCAGTTCCACAGGGGGAGAAGCTTTCTTT

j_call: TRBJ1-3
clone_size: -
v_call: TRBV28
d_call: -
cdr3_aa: CASRPTGTSGNTIYF
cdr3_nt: TGTGCCAGCAGACCCACAGGGACCTCTGGAAACACCATATATTTT

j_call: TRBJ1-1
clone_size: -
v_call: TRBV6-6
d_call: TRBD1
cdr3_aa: CASADRVNTEAFF
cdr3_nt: TGTGCCAGCGCCGACAGGGTGAACACTGAAGCTTTCTTT

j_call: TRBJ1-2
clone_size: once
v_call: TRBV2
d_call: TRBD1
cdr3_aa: CATSTGEDYGYTF
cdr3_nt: TGTGCCACCTCGACAGGGGAGGACTATGGCTACACCTTC

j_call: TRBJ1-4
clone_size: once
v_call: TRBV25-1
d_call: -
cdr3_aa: CASLGSNEKLFF
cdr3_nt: TGTGCCAGCCTCGGTTCAAATGAAAAACTGTTTTTT

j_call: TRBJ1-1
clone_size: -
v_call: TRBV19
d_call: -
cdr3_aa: CASSSWNRVNTEAFF
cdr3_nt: TGTGCCAGTAGTAGTTGGAACAGGGTGAACACTGAAGCTTTCTTT

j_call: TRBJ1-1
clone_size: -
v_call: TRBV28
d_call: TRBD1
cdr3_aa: CASSFSPGQHMNTEAFF
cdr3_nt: TGTGCCAGCAGTTTTTCCCCGGGACAGCATATGAACACTGAAGCTTTCTTT

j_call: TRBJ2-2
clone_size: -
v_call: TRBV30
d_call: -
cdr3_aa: CAWSDLGNTGELFF
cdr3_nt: TGTGCCTGGAGTGATTTGGGGAACACCGGGGAGCTGTTTTTT

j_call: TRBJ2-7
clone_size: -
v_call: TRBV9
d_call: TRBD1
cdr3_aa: CASSPRGRGDEQYF
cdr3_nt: TGTGCCAGCAGTCCCAGGGGGCGGGGCGACGAGCAGTACTTC

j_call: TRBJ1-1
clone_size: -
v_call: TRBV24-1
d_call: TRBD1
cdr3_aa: CAQQGADTEAFF
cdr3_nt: TGTGCCCAACAGGGGGCAGACACTGAAGCTTTCTTT

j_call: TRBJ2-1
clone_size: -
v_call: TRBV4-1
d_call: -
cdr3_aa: CASSQSSGASYNEQFF
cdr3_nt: TGCGCCAGCAGCCAAAGCAGCGGAGCCTCCTACAATGAGCAGTTCTTC

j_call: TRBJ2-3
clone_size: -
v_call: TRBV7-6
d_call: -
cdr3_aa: CASSLVSQVTDTQYF
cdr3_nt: TGTGCCAGCAGCTTAGTATCCCAGGTCACAGATACGCAGTATTTT

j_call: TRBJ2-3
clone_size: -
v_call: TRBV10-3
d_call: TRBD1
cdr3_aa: CAIGQGTDTQYF
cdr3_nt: TGTGCCATCGGACAGGGGACAGATACGCAGTATTTT

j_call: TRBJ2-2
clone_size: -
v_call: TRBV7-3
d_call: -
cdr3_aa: CASSRAPTPTGELFF
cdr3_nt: TGTGCCAGCAGCCGTGCCCCTACCCCCACCGGGGAGCTGTTTTTT

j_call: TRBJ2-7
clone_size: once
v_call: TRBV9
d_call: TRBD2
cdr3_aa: CASSPGTSGRAHEQYF
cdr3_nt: TGTGCCAGCAGCCCCGGGACTAGCGGGAGGGCCCACGAGCAGTACTTC

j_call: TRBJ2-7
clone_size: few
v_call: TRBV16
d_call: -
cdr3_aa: CASLSGGADYEQYF
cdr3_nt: TGTGCCAGCCTATCCGGGGGCGCGGACTACGAGCAGTACTTC

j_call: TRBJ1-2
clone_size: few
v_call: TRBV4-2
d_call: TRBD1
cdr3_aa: CASSPQGTGLGYTF
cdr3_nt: TGTGCCAGCAGCCCACAGGGGACAGGGCTCGGCTACACCTTC

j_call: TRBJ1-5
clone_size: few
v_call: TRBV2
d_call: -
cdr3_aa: CASSGGQKYQPQHF
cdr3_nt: TGTGCCAGCAGTGGGGGGCAGAAGTATCAGCCCCAGCATTTT

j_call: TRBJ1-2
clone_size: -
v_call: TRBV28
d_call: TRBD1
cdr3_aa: CASGGQGLVYGYTF
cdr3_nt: TGTGCCAGCGGGGGACAGGGGCTTGTCTATGGCTACACCTTC

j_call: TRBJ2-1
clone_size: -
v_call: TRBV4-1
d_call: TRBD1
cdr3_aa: CASSLETGGLSYYNEQFF
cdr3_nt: TGCGCCAGCAGTCTTGAGACAGGGGGCCTGTCCTACTACAATGAGCAGTTCTTC

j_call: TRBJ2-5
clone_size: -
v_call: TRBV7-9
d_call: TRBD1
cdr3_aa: CATSGQEETQYF
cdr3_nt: TGTGCCACCTCGGGACAGGAAGAGACCCAGTACTTC

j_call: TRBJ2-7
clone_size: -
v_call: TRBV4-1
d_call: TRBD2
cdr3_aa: CASSQDVGLAGREQYF
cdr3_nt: TGCGCCAGCAGCCAAGATGTTGGACTAGCGGGACGCGAGCAGTACTTC

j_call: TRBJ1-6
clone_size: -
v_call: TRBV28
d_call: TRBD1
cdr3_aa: CASSPGQGNSPLHF
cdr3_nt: TGTGCCAGCAGCCCGGGACAGGGTAATTCACCCCTCCACTTT

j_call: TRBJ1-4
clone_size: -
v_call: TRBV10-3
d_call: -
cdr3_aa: CAISEEGGTGKLFF
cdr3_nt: TGTGCCATCAGTGAGGAAGGGGGAACTGGAAAACTGTTTTTT

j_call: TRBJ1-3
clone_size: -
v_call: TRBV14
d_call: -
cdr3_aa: CASSQRLGGAGNTIYF
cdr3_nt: TGTGCCAGCAGCCAACGCCTCGGGGGGGCAGGGAACACCATATATTTT

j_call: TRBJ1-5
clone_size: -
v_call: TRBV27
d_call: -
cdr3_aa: CASSFYGEGNQPQHF
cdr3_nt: TGTGCCAGCAGTTTTTACGGCGAGGGCAATCAGCCCCAGCATTTT

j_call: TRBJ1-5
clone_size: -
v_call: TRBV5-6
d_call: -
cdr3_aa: CASSLLSGSQPQHF
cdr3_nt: TGTGCCAGCAGCTTGTTGTCGGGGTCTCAGCCCCAGCATTTT

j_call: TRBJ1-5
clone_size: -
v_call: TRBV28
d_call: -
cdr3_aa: CASSLSQPQHF
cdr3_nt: TGTGCCAGCAGTTTGAGTCAGCCCCAGCATTTT

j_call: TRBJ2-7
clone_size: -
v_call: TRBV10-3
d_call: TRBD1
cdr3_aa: CAISEAGTGDGEQYF
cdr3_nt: TGTGCCATCAGTGAGGCAGGGACAGGGGACGGCGAGCAGTACTTC

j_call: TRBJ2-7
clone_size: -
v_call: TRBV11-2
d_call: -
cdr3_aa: CASSLGVSYEQYF
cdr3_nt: TGTGCCAGCAGCTTGGGGGTATCCTACGAGCAGTACTTC

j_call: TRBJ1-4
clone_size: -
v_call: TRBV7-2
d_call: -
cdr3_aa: CASSLQASNEKLFF
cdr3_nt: TGTGCCAGCAGCCTACAGGCGTCTAATGAAAAACTGTTTTTT

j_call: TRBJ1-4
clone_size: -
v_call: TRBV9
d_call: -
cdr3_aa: CASSVVETNEKLFF
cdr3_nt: TGTGCCAGCAGCGTAGTGGAGACAAATGAAAAACTGTTTTTT

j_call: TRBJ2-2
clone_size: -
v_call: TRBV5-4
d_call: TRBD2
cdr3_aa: CASSLALRLAGGNTGELFF
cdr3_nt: TGTGCCAGCAGCTTGGCCCTACGACTAGCGGGAGGGAACACCGGGGAGCTGTTTTTT

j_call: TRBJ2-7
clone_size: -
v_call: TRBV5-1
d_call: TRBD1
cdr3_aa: CASSTGSYEQYF
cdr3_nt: TGCGCCAGCTCGACAGGGTCCTACGAGCAGTACTTC

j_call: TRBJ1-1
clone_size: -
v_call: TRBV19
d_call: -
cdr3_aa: CASIAGRRGNTEAFF
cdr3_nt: TGTGCCAGTATCGCGGGACGCAGGGGAAACACTGAAGCTTTCTTT

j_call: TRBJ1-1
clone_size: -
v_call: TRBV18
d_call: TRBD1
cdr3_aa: CASSPPSTGGTTEAFF
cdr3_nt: TGTGCCAGCTCACCACCCTCGACAGGGGGTACCACTGAAGCTTTCTTT

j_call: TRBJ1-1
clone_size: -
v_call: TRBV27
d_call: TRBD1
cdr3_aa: CASSQRTGVGTEAFF
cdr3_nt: TGTGCCAGCAGTCAACGGACAGGGGTTGGCACTGAAGCTTTCTTT

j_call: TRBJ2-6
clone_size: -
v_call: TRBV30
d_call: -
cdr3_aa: CAWTSVAGANVLTF
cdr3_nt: TGTGCCTGGACGTCGGTGGCTGGGGCCAACGTCCTGACTTTC

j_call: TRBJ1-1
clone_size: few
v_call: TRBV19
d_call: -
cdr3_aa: CASSRAGTENTEAFF
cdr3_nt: TGTGCCAGTAGTAGAGCCGGGACGGAGAACACTGAAGCTTTCTTT

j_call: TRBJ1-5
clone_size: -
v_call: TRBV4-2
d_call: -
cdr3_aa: CASSQEYGQGFQPQHF
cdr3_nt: TGTGCCAGCAGCCAAGAGTACGGGCAGGGTTTTCAGCCCCAGCATTTT

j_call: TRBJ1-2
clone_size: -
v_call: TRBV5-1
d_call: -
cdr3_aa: CASSFDPTGHYGYTF
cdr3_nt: TGCGCCAGCAGCTTCGATCCGACAGGCCACTATGGCTACACCTTC

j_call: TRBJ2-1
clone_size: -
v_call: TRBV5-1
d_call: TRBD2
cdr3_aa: CASSLVASGNRNEQFF
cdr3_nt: TGCGCCAGCAGCTTGGTGGCTAGCGGGAACAGAAATGAGCAGTTCTTC

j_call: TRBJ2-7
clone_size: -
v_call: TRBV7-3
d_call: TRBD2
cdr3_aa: CASSRSSGASYEQYF
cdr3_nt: TGTGCCAGCAGCCGTTCTAGCGGGGCCTCCTACGAGCAGTACTTC

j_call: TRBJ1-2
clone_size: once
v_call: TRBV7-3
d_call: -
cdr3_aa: CASSLWGGTSSGGYTF
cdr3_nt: TGTGCCAGCAGCTTATGGGGAGGCACGAGTTCGGGAGGCTACACCTTC

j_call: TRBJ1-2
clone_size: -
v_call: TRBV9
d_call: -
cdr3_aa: CASSEGVGTGLYGYTF
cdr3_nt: TGTGCCAGCAGCGAGGGGGTGGGGACGGGCCTCTATGGCTACACCTTC

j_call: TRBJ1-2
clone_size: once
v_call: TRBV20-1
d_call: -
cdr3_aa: CSGLGGYTF
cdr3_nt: TGCAGTGGACTAGGGGGCTACACCTTC

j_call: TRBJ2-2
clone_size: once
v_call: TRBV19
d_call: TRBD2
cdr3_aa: CASTPGFGPGLAGGQTGELFF
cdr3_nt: TGTGCCAGTACCCCTGGATTCGGTCCGGGACTAGCGGGAGGCCAAACCGGGGAGCTGTTTTTT

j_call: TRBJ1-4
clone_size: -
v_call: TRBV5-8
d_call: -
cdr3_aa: CASSLGEARTATNEKLFF
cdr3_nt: TGTGCCAGCAGCTTGGGAGAGGCCAGGACCGCAACTAATGAAAAACTGTTTTTT

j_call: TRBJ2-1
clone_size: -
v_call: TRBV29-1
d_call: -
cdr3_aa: CSVEGRSGWDEQFF
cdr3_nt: TGCAGCGTTGAGGGTCGGAGCGGGTGGGATGAGCAGTTCTTC

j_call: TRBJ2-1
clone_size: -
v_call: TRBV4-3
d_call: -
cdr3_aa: CASSQTVNNEQFF
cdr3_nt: TGCGCCAGCAGCCAGACAGTAAACAATGAGCAGTTCTTC

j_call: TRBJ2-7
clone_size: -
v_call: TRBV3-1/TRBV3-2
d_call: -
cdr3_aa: CASSQDLARAAYEQYF
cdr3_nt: TGTGCCAGCAGCCAAGATCTTGCTAGGGCGGCCTACGAGCAGTACTTC

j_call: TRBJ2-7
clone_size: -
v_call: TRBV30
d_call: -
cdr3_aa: CAWARGPLIYEQYF
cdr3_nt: TGTGCCTGGGCCAGGGGACCGCTGATCTACGAGCAGTACTTC

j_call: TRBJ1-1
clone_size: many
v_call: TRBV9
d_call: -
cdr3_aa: CASSEQGQANTEAFF
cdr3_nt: TGTGCCAGCAGCGAACAGGGACAAGCAAACACTGAAGCTTTCTTT

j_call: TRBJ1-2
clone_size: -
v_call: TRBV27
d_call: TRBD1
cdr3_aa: CASSFSSQGQGAGYTF
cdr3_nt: TGTGCCAGCAGTTTCTCTTCACAGGGACAGGGGGCCGGCTACACCTTC

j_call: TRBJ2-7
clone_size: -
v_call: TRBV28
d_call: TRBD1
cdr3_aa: CASSIQSGTGGLYEQYF
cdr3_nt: TGTGCCAGCAGTATCCAATCCGGGACAGGGGGTCTCTACGAGCAGTACTTC